This TCR beta chain was found in a study of cytomegalovirus exposure and HLA in healthy donors. Study-level background: Early released data had about 85 million unique TCRs, all coming from HLA-typed donors. Study-wide results and caveats: Cytomegalovirus association was assigned to 170 or so TCR beta chains. Later analysis demonstrated an association between a missense DCLRE1C variant and TCR beta V- and J-gene trimming.

For this clone: Antigen unknown.

Primers included in the PCR were 60 Vbeta and 13 Jbeta primers. Produced via immunoSEQ multiplex PCR; TCRdb's table is partial and in-frame only. The sample consists of about 150,000 clones, about three quarters of them appearing once. V dropped 4 bases and J dropped 0; count of bases not matched to a gene: 4. This CDR3 comprises 15 residues. The germline V gene has CDR1 MGHRA and CDR2 YSYEKL. J is TRBJ2-7 and V is TRBV4-1, with 9 bases identical to TRBD1. The sequenced sample was PBMCs. The clonotype originates from a woman aged 40 to 50 in good health and CMV-seronegative. The DNA for the CDR3 is TGCGCCAGCAGCCCAAACAGGGGGCCCTCCTACGAGCAGTACTTC. It yields the protein CASSPNRGPSYEQYF.